This T cell receptor beta chain comes out of a study of cytomegalovirus exposure and HLA in healthy donors. Study findings and constraints: Versus the approximately 700-donor mean, an Asian-associated ancestry cluster reportedly showed fewer N-insertions in a later analysis.

The CDR3 consists of 14 residues. V gave up 7 bases and J gave up 1 base; unmatched junction bases: 0. The V gene's germline CDR1 is SGHRS and CDR2 YFSETQ. On this clone: The antigen is unknown.

PCR amplification relied on 60 Vbeta primers (plus 13 Jbeta primers). Some clones are missing from TCRdb's copy, which holds only in-frame ones; the method was immunoSEQ multiplex PCR. The table shows 150,000 to 200,000 clones, with roughly 13% occurring only once. The V and J genes are TRBV5-1 and TRBJ2-5, with 14 bases matching TRBD2. This receptor was identified in a man aged 50-59 years in good health and CMV-seropositive. Sequencing was carried out using PBMCs. The CDR3 DNA reads TGCGCCAGCGGACTAGCGGGGGGCCAAGAGACCCAGTACTTC. Residues: CASGLAGGQETQYF.